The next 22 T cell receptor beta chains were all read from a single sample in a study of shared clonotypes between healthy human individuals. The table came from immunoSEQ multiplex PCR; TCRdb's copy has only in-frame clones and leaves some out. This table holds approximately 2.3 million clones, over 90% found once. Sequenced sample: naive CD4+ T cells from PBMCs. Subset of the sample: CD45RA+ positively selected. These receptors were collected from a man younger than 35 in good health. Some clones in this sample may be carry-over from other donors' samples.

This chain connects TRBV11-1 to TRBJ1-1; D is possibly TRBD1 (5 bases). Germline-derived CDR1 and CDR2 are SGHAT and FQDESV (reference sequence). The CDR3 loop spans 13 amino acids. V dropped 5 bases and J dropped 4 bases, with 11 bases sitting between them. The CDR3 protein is CASSLRGGTEAFF. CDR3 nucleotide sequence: TGTGCCAGCAGCCTCCGGGGGGGCACTGAAGCTTTCTTT.

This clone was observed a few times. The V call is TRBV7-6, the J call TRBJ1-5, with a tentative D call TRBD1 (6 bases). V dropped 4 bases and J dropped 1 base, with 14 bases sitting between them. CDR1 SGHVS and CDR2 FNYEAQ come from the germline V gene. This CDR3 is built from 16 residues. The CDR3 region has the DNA TGTGCCAGCAGCTCGGGGGGGCGGATGAGCAATCAGCCCCAGCATTTT. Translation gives CASSSGGRMSNQPQHF. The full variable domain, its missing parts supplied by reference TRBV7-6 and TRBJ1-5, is GAGVSQSPRYKVTKRGQDVALRCDPISGHVSLYWYRQALGQGPEFLTYFNYEAQQDKSGLPNDRFSAERPEGSISTLTIQRTEQRDSAMYRCASSSGGRMSNQPQHFGDGTRLSIL.

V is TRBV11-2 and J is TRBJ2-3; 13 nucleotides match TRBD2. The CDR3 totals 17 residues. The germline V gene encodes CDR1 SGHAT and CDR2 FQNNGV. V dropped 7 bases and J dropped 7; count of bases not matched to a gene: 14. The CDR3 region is CASTLTTSGRVIYTQYF. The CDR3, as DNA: TGTGCCAGCACCCTTACCACTAGCGGGAGGGTAATATATACGCAGTATTTT.

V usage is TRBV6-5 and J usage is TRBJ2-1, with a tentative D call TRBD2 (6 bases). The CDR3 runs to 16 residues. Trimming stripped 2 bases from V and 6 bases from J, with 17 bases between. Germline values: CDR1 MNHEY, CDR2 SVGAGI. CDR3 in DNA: TGTGCCAGCAGTTACACTGGGACTCTCCCGGGCAATGAGCAGTTCTTC. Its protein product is CASSYTGTLPGNEQFF.

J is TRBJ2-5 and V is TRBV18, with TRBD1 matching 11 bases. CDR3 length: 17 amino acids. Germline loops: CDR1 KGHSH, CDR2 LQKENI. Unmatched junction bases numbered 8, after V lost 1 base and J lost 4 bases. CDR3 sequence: CASSPLRPGQGGETQYF. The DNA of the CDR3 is TGTGCCAGCTCACCACTGAGACCGGGACAGGGGGGAGAGACCCAGTACTTC.

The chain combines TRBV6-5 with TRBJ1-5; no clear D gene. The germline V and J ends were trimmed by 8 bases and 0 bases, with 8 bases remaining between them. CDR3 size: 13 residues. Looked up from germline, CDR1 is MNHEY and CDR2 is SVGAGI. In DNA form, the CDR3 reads TGTGCCAGCGGGCAGTATAGCAATCAGCCCCAGCATTTT. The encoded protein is CASGQYSNQPQHF.

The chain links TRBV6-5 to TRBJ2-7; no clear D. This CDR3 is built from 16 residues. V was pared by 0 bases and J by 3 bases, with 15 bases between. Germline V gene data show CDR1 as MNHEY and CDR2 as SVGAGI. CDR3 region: CASSYSGFGRNYEQYF. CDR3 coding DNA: TGTGCCAGCAGTTACTCGGGATTCGGACGGAACTACGAGCAGTACTTC.

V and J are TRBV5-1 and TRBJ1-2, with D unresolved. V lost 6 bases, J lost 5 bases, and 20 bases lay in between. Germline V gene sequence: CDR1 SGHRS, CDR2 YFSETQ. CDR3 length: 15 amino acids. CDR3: CASNSMDGERYGYTF. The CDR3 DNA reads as TGCGCCAGCAACTCGATGGACGGAGAAAGATATGGCTACACCTTC.

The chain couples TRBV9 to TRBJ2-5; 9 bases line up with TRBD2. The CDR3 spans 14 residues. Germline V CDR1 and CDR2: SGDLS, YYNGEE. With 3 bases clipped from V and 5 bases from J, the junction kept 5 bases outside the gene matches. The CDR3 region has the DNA TGTGCCAGCAGCGACGGGACTAGCCGGGAGACCCAGTACTTC. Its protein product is CASSDGTSRETQYF. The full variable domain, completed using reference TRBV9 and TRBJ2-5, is DSGVTQTPKHLITATGQRVTLRCSPRSGDLSVYWYQQSLDQGLQFLIQYYNGEERAKGNILERFSAQQFPDLHSELNLSSLELGDSALYFCASSDGTSRETQYFGPGTRLLVL.

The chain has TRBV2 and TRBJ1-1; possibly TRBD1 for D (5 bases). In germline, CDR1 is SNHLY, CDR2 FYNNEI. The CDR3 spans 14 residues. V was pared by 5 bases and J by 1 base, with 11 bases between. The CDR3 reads CASSPRQKNTEAFF. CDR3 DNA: TGTGCCAGCAGTCCTCGACAGAAGAACACTGAAGCTTTCTTT.

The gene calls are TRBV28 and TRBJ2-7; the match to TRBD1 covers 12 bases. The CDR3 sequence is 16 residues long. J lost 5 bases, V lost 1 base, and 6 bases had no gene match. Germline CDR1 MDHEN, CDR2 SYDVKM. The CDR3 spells CASSLLGGQGANEQYF. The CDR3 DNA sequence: TGTGCCAGCAGTTTATTGGGGGGACAGGGGGCGAACGAGCAGTACTTC.

The CDR3: CASSSPPNYGYTF. Written as DNA, the CDR3 is TGCGCCAGCAGCTCCCCCCCTAACTATGGCTACACCTTC. The chain couples TRBV5-1 to TRBJ1-2; D not resolved. The germline V and J ends were trimmed by 3 bases and 0 bases, with 6 bases remaining between them. The CDR3 has 13 residues. Germline CDR1 SGHRS, CDR2 YFSETQ.

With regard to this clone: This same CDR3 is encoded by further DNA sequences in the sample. Here the CDR3 DNA reads TGTGCCAGTAGTATAGGGAACGAGCAGTACTTC. It codes for CASSIGNEQYF. V usage is TRBV19 and J usage is TRBJ2-7; D is ambiguous. Germline assignment: CDR1 LNHDA and CDR2 SQIVND (reference sequence). Trimming removed 1 base from V and 5 bases from J, with 3 bases in between. This CDR3 has 11 amino acids.

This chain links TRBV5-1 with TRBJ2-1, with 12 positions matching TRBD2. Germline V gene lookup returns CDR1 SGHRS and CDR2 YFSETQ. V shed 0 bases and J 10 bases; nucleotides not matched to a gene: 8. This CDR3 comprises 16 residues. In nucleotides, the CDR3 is TGCGCCAGCAGCTTGGCCACGGCTAGCGGGAGGGGCGAGCAGTTCTTC. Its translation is CASSLATASGRGEQFF.

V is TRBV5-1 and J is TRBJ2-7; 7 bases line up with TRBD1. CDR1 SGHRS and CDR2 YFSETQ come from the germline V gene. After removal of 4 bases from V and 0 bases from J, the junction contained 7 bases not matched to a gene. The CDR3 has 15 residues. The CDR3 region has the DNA TGCGCCAGCAGCCCGGGACAGATGAGCTCCTACGAGCAGTACTTC. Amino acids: CASSPGQMSSYEQYF.

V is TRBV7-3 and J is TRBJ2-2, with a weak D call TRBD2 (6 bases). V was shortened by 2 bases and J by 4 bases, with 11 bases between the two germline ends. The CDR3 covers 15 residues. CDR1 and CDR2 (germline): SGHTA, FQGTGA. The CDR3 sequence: CASSLGGTGTGELFF. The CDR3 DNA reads TGTGCCAGCAGCTTAGGCGGGACCGGCACCGGGGAGCTGTTTTTT.

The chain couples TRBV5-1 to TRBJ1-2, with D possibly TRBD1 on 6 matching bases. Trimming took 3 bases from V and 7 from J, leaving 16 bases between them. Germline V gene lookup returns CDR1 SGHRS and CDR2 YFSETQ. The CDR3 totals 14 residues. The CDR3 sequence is CASSSHQGGGGYTF. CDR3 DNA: TGCGCCAGCAGCTCCCACCAAGGAGGGGGTGGCTACACCTTC.

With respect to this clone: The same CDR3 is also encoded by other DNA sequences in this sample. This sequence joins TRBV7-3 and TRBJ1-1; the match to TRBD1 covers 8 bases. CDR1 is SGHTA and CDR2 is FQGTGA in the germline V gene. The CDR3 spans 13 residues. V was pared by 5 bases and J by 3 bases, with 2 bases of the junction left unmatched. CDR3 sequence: CASSLTGDTEAFF. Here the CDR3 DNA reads TGTGCCAGCAGCCTGACAGGGGACACTGAAGCTTTCTTT. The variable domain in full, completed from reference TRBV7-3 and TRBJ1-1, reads GAGVSQTPSNKVTEKGKYVELRCDPISGHTALYWYRQSLGQGPEFLIYFQGTGAADDSGLPNDRFFAVRPEGSVSTLKIQRTERGDSAVYLCASSLTGDTEAFFGQGTRLTVV.

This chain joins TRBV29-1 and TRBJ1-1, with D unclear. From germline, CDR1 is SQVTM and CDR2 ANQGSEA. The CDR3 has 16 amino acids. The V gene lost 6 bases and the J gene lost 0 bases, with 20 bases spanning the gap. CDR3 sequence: CSVEWTGAGLNTEAFF. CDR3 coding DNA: TGCAGCGTCGAATGGACGGGCGCCGGGTTGAACACTGAAGCTTTCTTT. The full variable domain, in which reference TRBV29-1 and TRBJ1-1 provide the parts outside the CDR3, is SAVISQKPSRDICQRGTSLTIQCQVDSQVTMMFWYRQQPGQSLTLIATANQGSEATYESGFVIDKFPISRPNLTFSTLTVSNMSPEDSSIYLCSVEWTGAGLNTEAFFGQGTRLTVV.

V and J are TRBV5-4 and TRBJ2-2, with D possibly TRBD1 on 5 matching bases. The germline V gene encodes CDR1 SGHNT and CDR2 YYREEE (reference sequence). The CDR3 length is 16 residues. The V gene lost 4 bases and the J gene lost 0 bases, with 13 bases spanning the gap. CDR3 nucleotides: TGTGCCAGCAGCGCCACAGGTTACGCGAACACCGGGGAGCTGTTTTTT. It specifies CASSATGYANTGELFF.

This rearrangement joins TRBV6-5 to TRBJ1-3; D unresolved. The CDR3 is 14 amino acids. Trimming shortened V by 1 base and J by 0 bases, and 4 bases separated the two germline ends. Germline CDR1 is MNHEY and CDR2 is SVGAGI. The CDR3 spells CASSYWDSGNTIYF. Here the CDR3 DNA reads TGTGCCAGCAGTTACTGGGACTCTGGAAACACCATATATTTT.

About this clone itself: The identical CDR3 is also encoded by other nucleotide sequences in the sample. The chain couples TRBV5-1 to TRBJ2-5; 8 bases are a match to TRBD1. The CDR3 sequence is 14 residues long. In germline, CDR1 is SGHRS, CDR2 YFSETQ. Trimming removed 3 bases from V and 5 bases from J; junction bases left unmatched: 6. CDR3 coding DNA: TGCGCCAGCAGCTGGGGGACAGGTGGGGAGACCCAGTACTTC. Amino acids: CASSWGTGGETQYF.